What follows is one T cell receptor (beta chain) and its context. Its antigen is not identified. The V gene's germline CDR1 is SEHNR and CDR2 FQNEAQ (reference sequence). The CDR3 is 14 amino acids. V lost 6 bases, J lost 2 bases, and 14 bases lay in between. The sample's treatment: oral pan-JAK inhibitor, 5-10 mg twice daily. PBMCs were stained for CD3, CD4 and CD8, and CD4+ and CD8+ T cells were sorted. cDNA prepared by RNA extraction and subsequent reverse transcription served as the template for sequencing. Libraries were prepared by immunoSEQ multiplex PCR; TCRdb keeps only in-frame clonotypes and omits some of them. The table includes 90,000 to 120,000 clones, 84% detected once. This sample was taken from a study of CD8+ T cells in alopecia areata. Study-level results: On tofacitinib, scalp and blood still held many of the expanded lesional clones. Among the cells sequenced in scalp samples are also the resident alphabeta T cells of normal skin.

The genes are TRBV7-9 and TRBJ2-7, with a possible D match to TRBD2 (5 bases). The sequences come from CD8+ T cells sorted from blood, collected at week 24, from a patient treated with tofacitinib. The receptor was isolated from a human donor with alopecia areata. The CDR3 coding sequence is TGTGCCAGCAGACCGGAGGCAGCTACCTACGAGCAGTACTTC. Encoded protein: CASRPEAATYEQYF.